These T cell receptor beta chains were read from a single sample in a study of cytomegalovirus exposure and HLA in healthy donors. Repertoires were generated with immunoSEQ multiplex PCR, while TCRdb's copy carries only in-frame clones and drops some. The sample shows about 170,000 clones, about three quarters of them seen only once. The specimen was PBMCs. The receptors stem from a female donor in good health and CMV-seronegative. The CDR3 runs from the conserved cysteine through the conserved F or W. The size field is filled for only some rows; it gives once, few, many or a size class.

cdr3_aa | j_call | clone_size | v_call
CASRQGPLNYGYTF | TRBJ1-2 | - | TRBV6-1
CASSLDPRDINEQYF | TRBJ2-7 | - | TRBV28
CASSLDAREQFF | TRBJ2-1 | - | TRBV11-3
CASSVGPGEETQYF | TRBJ2-5 | - | TRBV9
CAWGQADIQYF | TRBJ2-4 | - | TRBV30
CASSAPGTGVKGYTF | TRBJ1-2 | - | TRBV9
CASSLTQAGGYTF | TRBJ1-2 | - | TRBV28
CASSLGNNEQFF | TRBJ2-1 | - | TRBV11-2
CASTILFPGAGNEQFF | TRBJ2-1 | few | TRBV28
CASSPGLATEEQYF | TRBJ2-7 | - | TRBV18
CASSVTPGQQNTEAFF | TRBJ1-1 | - | TRBV9